These 14 T cell receptor beta chains came from one sample sequenced in a study of T cells after yellow fever vaccination. One entry per CDR3 protein, called by TCRdb with MiXCR from the 5' RACE reads. Altogether hundreds of thousands of distinct CDR3 sequences are present, about a sixth being singletons, with the ten largest covering around 16%. Sequenced here: PBMCs, sampled 5 days after the first yellow fever vaccination. Receptors originate from a man younger than 35 who received the YFV17D yellow fever vaccine.

J is TRBJ1-2 and V is TRBV7-2; D remains unclear. V was cut by 4 bases and J by 1 base, with 10 bases left in between. Germline values: CDR1 SGHTA, CDR2 FQGNSA. This CDR3 spans 14 amino acids. As DNA, the CDR3 is TGTGCCAGCAGCTCTTGGTCGGATAACTATGGCTACACCTTC. Protein product: CASSSWSDNYGYTF.

This clonotype was counted at least ten times. The chain employs TRBV6-5 and TRBJ2-4; the D gene could be TRBD1 or TRBD2 (5 bases each). V was trimmed by 8 bases and J by 5 bases, leaving 10 bases between them. The CDR3 is 12 amino acids. In germline, CDR1 is MNHEY, CDR2 SVGAGI. The CDR3 protein is CASGRGQNIQYF. The CDR3 region has the DNA TGTGCCAGCGGCCGGGGACAAAACATTCAGTACTTC.

This clonotype has ten or more counts. The chain employs TRBV6-1 and TRBJ2-3, with D possibly being TRBD1 or TRBD2 (5 bases each). With 5 bases removed from V and 4 bases from J, the gap between germline ends came to 16 bases. Germline-derived CDR1 and CDR2 are MNHNS and SASEGT. This CDR3 is 15 amino acids long. The CDR3 DNA reads TGTGCCAGCAGTCCCTCTGGGGGTTTCGCAGATACGCAGTATTTT. It specifies CASSPSGGFADTQYF.

This clonotype has just a few counts. The chain links TRBV6-5 to TRBJ1-2; D may be TRBD1 (5 bases). This CDR3 contains 15 residues. Germline CDR1 and CDR2: MNHEY and SVGAGI. V was pared by 0 bases and J by 5 bases, with 13 bases between. This CDR3 reads CASSYSSIGTYGYTF. The CDR3 DNA is TGTGCCAGCAGTTACTCGAGTATTGGGACGTATGGCTACACCTTC.

V usage is TRBV5-1 and J usage is TRBJ2-7, with TRBD2 matching over 7 bases. CDR1 and CDR2 from the germline V gene are SGHRS and YFSETQ. The junction had 4 bases not matched to a gene; V was cut back by 3 bases and J by 1 base. There are 14 residues in the CDR3. The CDR3 DNA follows: TGCGCCAGCAGCTCTGGACTAGTTTCCTACGAGCAGTACTTC. As protein: CASSSGLVSYEQYF.

The chain combines TRBV20-1 with TRBJ1-1; 9 bases match TRBD1. The length of the CDR3 is 15 residues. CDR1 DFQATT and CDR2 SNEGSKA come from the germline V gene (reference sequence). Trimming took 3 bases from V and 4 from J; bases not matched to a gene: 9. CDR3 in amino acids: CSASAGQGWTTEAFF. CDR3 sequence (DNA): TGCAGTGCTAGTGCGGGACAGGGATGGACCACTGAAGCTTTCTTT.

This clonotype has more than one count but fewer than ten. This chain links TRBV11-2 with TRBJ1-4, with no clear D. The CDR3 consists of 13 residues. Trimming stripped 8 bases from V and 5 bases from J, with 12 bases between. CDR1 and CDR2 (germline): SGHAT, FQNNGV. This chain's CDR3 is CASARAENEKLFF. The DNA of the CDR3 is TGTGCCAGCGCGAGGGCTGAAAATGAAAAACTGTTTTTT.

Only a few counts were recorded for this clonotype. CDR3 in DNA: TGTGCCAGCATATCTAGACCTGACGAAGTTGGGGAGCTGTTTTTT. It translates to CASISRPDEVGELFF. V usage is TRBV2 and J usage is TRBJ2-2; D gene uncertain. This CDR3 has 15 amino acids. CDR1 is SNHLY, CDR2 FYNNEI, per germline. V lost 7 bases, J lost 8 bases, and 20 bases lay in between.

V usage is TRBV4-3 and J usage is TRBJ2-5, with a weak D call TRBD2 (6 bases). The V end lost 1 base, the J end lost 5 bases, and 14 bases lay between the germline ends. In germline, CDR1 is LGHNA, CDR2 YSLEER. This CDR3 region has 15 residues. CDR3 protein: CASSQVLGGSETQYF. The DNA of the CDR3 is TGCGCCAGCAGCCAAGTACTGGGGGGATCGGAGACCCAGTACTTC.

This clonotype was observed a few times. The rearrangement joins TRBV30 to TRBJ1-6; 7 bases match TRBD1. The trim removed 5 bases at V and 10 bases at J, leaving 5 bases unmatched. Germline-derived CDR1 and CDR2 are GTSNPN and SVGIG (reference sequence). The length of the CDR3 is 12 residues. The CDR3 nucleotides read TGTGCCTGGTACAGGGGAGGGTCACCCCTCCACTTT. Protein: CAWYRGGSPLHF.

This clonotype has a handful of counts. This chain uses TRBV13 with TRBJ2-5, with TRBD1 matching over 7 bases. Trimming cost V 5 bases and J 5 bases; bases outside gene matches: 11. The CDR3 consists of 15 residues. Germline-derived CDR1 and CDR2 are PRHDT and FYEKMQ (reference sequence). The CDR3 loop reads CASSRRQGSSETQYF. The CDR3 region has the DNA TGTGCCAGCAGCCGGAGACAGGGTTCCAGCGAGACCCAGTACTTC.

This clonotype was picked up a small number of times. This chain uses TRBV27 with TRBJ2-1; D may be TRBD2 (5 bases). Trimming took off 4 bases at V and 5 bases at J, with 18 bases between the two ends. Germline loops: CDR1 MNHEY, CDR2 SMNVEV (reference sequence). The CDR3 spans 16 residues. For the CDR3, the DNA is TGTGCCAGCAGTTCCCAGGTAGCGAGGACCGACAATGAGCAGTTCTTC. The encoded protein is CASSSQVARTDNEQFF.

The chain employs TRBV2 and TRBJ1-2; no firm D call. The CDR3 runs to 13 residues. Germline CDR1 reads SNHLY; CDR2 reads FYNNEI. With 2 bases removed from V and 3 bases from J, the gap between germline ends came to 7 bases. The DNA of the CDR3 is TGTGCCAGCAGTGAAAACCAGTACTATGGCTACACCTTC. Translation gives CASSENQYYGYTF. Drawing the rest from reference TRBV2 and TRBJ1-2, the complete variable domain is EPEVTQTPSHQVTQMGQEVILRCVPISNHLYFYWYRQILGQKVEFLVSFYNNEISEKSEIFDDQFSVERPDGSNFTLKIRSTKLEDSAMYFCASSENQYYGYTFGSGTRLTVV.

This clonotype has just a few counts. The J gene is TRBJ1-1, the V gene TRBV6-2 or TRBV6-3, with D possibly matching TRBD1 (6 bases). Trimming took 7 bases from V and 7 from J, leaving 16 bases between them. Per germline, CDR1 MNHEY and CDR2 SVGEGT. This CDR3 is 13 amino acids long. Here the CDR3 DNA reads TGTGCCAGCAAGCACCGGGGGCCAGGTGAAGCTTTCTTT. Residues: CASKHRGPGEAFF.